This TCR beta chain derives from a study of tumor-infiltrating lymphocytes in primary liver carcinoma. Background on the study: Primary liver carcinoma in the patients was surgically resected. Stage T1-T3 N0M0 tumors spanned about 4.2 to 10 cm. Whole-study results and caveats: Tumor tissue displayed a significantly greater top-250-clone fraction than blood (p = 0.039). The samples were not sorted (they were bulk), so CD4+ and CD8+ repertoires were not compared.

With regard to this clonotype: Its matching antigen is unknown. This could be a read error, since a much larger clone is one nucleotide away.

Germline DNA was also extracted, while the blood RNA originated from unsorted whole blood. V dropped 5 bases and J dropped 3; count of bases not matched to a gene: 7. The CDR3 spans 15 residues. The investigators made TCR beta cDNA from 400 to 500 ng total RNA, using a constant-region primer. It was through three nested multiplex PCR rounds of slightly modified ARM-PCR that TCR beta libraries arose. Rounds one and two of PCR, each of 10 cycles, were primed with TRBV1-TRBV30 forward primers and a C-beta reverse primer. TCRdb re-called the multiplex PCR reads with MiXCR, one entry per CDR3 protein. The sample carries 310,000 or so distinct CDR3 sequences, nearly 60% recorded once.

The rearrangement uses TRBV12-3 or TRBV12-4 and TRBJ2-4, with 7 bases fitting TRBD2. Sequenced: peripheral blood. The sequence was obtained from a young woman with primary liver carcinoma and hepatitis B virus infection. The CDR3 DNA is TGTGCCAGCAGTACCGGGAGGAGGGACAAAAACATTCAGTACTTC. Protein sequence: CASSTGRRDKNIQYF.